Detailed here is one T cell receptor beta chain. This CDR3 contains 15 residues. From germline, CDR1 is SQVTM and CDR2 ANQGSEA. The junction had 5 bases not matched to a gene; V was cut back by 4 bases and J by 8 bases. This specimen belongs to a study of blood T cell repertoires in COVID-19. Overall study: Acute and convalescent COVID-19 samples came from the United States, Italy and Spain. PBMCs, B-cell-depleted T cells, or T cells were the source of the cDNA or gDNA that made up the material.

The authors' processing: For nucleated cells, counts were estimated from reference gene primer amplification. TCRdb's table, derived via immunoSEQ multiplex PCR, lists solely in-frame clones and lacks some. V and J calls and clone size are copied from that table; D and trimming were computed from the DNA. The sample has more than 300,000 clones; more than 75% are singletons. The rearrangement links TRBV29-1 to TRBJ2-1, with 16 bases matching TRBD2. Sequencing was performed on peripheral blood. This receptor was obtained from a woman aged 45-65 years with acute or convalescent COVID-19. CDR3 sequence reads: CSVAGTSGRADEQFF. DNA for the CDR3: TGCAGCGTTGCCGGGACTAGCGGGAGGGCGGATGAGCAGTTCTTC.